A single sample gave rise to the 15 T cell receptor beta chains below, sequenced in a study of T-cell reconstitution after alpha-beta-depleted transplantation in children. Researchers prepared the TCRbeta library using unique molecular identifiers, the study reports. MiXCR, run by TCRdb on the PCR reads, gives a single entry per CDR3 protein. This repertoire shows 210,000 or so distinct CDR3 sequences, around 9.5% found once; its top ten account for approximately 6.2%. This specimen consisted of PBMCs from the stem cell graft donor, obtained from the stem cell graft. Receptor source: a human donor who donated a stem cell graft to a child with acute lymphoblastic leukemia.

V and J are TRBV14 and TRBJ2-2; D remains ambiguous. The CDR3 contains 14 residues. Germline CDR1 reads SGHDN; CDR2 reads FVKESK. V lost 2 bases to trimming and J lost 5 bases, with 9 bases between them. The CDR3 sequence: CASSQLQLTGELFF. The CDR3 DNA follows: TGTGCCAGCAGCCAACTACAGCTTACCGGGGAGCTGTTTTTT. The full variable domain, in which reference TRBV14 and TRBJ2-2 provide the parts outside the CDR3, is EAGVTQFPSHSVIEKGQTVTLRCDPISGHDNLYWYRRVMGKEIKFLLHFVKESKQDESGMPNNRFLAERTGGTYSTLKVQPAELEDSGVYFCASSQLQLTGELFFGEGSRLTVL.

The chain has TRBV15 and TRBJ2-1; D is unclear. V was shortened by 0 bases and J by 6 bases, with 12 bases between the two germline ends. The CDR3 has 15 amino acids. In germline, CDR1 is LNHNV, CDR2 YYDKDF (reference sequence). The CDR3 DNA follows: TGTGCCACCAGCAGAGAAAGTAACATAGCCAATGAGCAGTTCTTC. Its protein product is CATSRESNIANEQFF.

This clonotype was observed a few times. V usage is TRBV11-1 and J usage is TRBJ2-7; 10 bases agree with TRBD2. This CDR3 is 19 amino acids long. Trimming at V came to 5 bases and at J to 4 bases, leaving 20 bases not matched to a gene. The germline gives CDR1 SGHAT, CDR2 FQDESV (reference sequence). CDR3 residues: CASSTSRLAGATGWYEQYF. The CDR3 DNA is TGTGCCAGCAGCACAAGTCGCCTAGCGGGGGCGACAGGGTGGTACGAGCAGTACTTC.

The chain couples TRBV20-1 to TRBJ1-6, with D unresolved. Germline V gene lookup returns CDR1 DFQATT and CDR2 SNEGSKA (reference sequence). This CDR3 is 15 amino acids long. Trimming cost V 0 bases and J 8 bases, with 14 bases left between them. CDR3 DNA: TGCAGTGCTAGAGATCCCGAGGGCGACTATTCACCCCTCCACTTT. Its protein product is CSARDPEGDYSPLHF.

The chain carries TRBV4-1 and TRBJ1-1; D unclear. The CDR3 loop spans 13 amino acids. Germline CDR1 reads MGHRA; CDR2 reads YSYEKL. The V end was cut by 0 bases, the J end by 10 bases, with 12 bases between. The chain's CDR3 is CASSQDQGYGAFF. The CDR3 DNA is TGCGCCAGCAGCCAAGATCAAGGCTACGGAGCTTTCTTT.

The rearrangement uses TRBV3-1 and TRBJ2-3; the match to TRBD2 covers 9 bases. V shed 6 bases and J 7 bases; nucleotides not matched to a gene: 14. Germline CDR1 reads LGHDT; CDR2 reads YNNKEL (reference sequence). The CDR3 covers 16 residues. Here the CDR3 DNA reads TGTGCCAGCAGACAGCAAGCGGGGGGCAGCCTCCATACGCAGTATTTT. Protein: CASRQQAGGSLHTQYF.

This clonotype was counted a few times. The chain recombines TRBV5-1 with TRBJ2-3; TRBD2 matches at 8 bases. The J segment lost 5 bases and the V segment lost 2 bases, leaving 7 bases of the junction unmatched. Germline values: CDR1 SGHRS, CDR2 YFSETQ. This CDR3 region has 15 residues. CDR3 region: CASSFSGGPVDTQYF. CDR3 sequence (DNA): TGCGCCAGCAGCTTTTCGGGGGGGCCGGTAGATACGCAGTATTTT.

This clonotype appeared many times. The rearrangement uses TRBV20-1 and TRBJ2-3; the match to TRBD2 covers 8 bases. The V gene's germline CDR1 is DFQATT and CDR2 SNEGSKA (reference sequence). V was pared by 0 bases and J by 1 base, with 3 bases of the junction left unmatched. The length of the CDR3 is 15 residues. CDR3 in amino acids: CSARDTSGGTDTQYF. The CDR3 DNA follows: TGCAGTGCTAGAGACACTAGCGGTGGCACAGATACGCAGTATTTT.

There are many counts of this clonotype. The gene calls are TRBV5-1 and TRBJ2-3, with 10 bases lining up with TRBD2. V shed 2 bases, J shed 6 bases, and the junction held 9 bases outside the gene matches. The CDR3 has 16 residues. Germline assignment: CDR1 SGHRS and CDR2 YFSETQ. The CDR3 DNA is TGCGCCAGCAGCTTAGCCAGCGGGGGGGCCTTGGATACGCAGTATTTT. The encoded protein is CASSLASGGALDTQYF.

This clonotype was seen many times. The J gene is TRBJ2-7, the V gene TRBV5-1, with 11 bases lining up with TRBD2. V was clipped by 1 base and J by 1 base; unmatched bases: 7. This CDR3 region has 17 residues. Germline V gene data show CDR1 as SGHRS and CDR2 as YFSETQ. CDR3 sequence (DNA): TGCGCCAGCAGCTTGAGTAGTAGCGGGGGGGGATCCTACGAGCAGTACTTC. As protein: CASSLSSSGGGSYEQYF.

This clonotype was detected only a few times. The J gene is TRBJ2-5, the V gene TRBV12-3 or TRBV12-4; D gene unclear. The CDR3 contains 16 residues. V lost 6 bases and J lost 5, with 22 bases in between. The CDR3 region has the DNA TGTGCCAGCAGATCATATACGGAAAGGGTTAGGGAGACCCAGTACTTC. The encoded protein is CASRSYTERVRETQYF.

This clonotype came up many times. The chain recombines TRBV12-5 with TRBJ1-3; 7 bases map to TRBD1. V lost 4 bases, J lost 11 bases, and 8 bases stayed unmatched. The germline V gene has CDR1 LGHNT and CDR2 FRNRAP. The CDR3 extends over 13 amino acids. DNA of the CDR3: TGTGCTAGTGGTTCGACAGGGTTGGGTCCCATATATTTT. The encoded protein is CASGSTGLGPIYF.

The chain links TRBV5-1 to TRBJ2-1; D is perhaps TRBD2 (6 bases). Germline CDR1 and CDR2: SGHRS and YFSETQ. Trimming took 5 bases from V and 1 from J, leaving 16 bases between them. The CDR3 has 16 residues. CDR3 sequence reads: CASRVVGSGSYNEQFF. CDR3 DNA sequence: TGCGCCAGCAGGGTGGTTGGTAGCGGTTCCTACAATGAGCAGTTCTTC.

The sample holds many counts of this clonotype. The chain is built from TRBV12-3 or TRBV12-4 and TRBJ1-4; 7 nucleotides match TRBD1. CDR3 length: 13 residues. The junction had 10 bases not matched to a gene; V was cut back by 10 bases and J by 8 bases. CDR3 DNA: TGTGCCATCCGAAGACAGGGAGGAGAAAAACTGTTTTTT. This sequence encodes CAIRRQGGEKLFF.

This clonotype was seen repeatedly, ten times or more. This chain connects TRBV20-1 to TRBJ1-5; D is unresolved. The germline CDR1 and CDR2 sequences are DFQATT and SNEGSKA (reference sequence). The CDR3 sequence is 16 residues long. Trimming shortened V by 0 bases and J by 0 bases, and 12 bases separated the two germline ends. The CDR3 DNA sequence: TGCAGTGCTAGAGATAGCAGATTATCTAGCAATCAGCCCCAGCATTTT. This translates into CSARDSRLSSNQPQHF.